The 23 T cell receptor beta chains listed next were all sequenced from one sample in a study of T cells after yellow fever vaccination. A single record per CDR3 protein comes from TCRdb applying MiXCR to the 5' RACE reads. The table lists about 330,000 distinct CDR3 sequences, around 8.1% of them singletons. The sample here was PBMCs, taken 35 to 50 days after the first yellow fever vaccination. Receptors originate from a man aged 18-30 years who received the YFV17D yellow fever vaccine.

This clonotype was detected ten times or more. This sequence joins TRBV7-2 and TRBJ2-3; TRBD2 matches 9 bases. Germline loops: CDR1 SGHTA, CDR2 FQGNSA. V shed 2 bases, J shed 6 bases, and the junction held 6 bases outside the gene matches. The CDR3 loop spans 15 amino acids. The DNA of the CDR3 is TGTGCCAGCAGCTTAATAGCGGGGGCGGGGGATACGCAGTATTTT. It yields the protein CASSLIAGAGDTQYF.

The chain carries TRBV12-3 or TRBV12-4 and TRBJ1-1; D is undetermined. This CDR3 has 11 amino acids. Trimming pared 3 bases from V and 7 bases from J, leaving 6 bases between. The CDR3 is CASSFLVEAFF. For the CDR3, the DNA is TGTGCCAGCAGTTTTCTTGTTGAAGCTTTCTTT.

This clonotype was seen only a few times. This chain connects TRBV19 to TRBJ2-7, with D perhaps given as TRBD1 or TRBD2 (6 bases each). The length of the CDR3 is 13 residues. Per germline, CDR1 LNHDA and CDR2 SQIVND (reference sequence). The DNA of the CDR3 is TGTGCAGGGGGGCAGGATAGCTCCTACGAGCAGTACTTC. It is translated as CAGGQDSSYEQYF.

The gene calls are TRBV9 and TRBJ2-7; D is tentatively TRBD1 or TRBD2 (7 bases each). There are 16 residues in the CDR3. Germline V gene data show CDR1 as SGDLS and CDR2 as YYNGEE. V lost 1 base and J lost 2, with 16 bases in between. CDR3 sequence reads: CASSVSGGAFTYEQYF. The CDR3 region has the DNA TGTGCCAGCAGCGTATCAGGGGGGGCCTTTACCTACGAGCAGTACTTC.

In DNA form, the CDR3 reads TGTGCCAGCAGGAGGGACTTCTGGAGCCAGGGTAGCCAGTACTTC. This gives the protein CASRRDFWSQGSQYF. The chain uses TRBV2 and TRBJ2-5, with D possibly TRBD2 on 6 matching bases. Per germline, CDR1 SNHLY and CDR2 FYNNEI. This CDR3 is built from 15 residues. V lost 6 bases to trimming and J lost 10 bases, with 24 bases between them.

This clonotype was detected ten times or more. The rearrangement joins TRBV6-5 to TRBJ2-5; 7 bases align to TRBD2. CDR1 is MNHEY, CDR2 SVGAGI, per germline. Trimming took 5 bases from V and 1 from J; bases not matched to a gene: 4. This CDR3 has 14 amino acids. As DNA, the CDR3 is TGTGCCAGCAGTCAGTCTAGCGGCCAAGAGACCCAGTACTTC. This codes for CASSQSSGQETQYF.

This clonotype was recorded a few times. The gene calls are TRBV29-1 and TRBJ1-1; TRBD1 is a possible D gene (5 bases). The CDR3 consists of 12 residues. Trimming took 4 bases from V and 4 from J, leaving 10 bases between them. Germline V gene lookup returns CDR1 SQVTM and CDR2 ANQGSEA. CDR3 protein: CSVVKGPTEAFF. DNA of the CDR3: TGCAGCGTTGTTAAGGGGCCCACTGAAGCTTTCTTT.

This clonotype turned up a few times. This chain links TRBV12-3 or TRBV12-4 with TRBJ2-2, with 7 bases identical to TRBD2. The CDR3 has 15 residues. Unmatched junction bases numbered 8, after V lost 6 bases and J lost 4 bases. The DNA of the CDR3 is TGTGCCAGCAGAGCGGGACCTATGGGCACCGGGGAGCTGTTTTTT. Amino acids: CASRAGPMGTGELFF.

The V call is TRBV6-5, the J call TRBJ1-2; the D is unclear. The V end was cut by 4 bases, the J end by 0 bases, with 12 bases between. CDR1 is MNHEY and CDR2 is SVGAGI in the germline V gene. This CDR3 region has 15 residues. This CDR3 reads CASSSHGSANYGYTF. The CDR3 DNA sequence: TGTGCCAGCAGTTCCCACGGGTCCGCTAACTATGGCTACACCTTC.

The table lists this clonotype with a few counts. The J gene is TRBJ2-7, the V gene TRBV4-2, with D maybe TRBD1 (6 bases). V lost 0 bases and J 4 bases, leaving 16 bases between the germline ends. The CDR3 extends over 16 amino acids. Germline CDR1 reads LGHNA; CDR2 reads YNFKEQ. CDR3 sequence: CASSQERGGWAYEQYF. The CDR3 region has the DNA TGTGCCAGCAGCCAAGAACGAGGGGGTTGGGCATACGAGCAGTACTTC.

CDR3 loop: CASSSGGHPAKNIQYF. Written as DNA, the CDR3 is TGTGCCAGCAGTTCGGGGGGACATCCAGCCAAAAACATTCAGTACTTC. The chain combines TRBV28 with TRBJ2-4; TRBD2 might be the D (7 bases). The CDR3 covers 16 residues. Trimming took off 4 bases at V and 0 bases at J, with 13 bases between the two ends. The germline CDR1 and CDR2 sequences are MDHEN and SYDVKM.

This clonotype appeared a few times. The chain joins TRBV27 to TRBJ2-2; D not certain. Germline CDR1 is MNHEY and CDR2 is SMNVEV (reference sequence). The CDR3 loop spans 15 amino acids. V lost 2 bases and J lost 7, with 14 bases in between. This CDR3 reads CASSLGPALVGELFF. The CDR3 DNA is TGTGCCAGCAGTTTAGGTCCCGCCCTGGTCGGGGAGCTGTTTTTT.

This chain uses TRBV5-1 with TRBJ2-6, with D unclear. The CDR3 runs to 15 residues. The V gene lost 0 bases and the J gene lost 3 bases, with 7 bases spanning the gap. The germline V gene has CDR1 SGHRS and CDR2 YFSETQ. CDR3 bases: TGCGCCAGCAGCTTGGGGGCCGATGGGGCCAACGTCCTGACTTTC. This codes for CASSLGADGANVLTF.

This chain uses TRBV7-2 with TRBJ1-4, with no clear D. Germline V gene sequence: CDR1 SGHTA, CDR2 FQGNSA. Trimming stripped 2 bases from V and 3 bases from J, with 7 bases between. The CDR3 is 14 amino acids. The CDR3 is CASSLYQPNEKLFF. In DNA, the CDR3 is TGTGCCAGCAGCTTATATCAGCCTAATGAAAAACTGTTTTTT.

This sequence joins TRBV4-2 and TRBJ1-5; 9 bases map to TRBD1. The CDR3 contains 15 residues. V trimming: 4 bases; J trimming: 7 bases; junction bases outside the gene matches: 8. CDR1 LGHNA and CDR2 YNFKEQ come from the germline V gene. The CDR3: CASSREQGAEQPQHF. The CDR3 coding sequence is TGTGCCAGCAGCCGCGAACAGGGGGCCGAACAGCCCCAGCATTTT.

This CDR3 reads CASRPTGGPSYGYTF. CDR3 DNA sequence: TGTGCCAGCAGACCCACAGGCGGACCTTCCTATGGCTACACCTTC. This sequence joins TRBV5-6 and TRBJ1-2, with D perhaps TRBD1 (5 bases). CDR1 and CDR2 from the germline V gene are SGHDT and YYEEEE. The CDR3 loop spans 15 amino acids. The V gene lost 5 bases and the J gene lost 4 bases, with 18 bases spanning the gap.

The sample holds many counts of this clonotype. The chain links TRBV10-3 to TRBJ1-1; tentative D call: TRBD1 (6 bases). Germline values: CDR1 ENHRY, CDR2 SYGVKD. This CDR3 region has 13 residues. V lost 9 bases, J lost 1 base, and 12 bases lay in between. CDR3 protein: CAMGDRSNTEAFF. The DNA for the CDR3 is TGTGCCATGGGCGACAGGTCGAACACTGAAGCTTTCTTT.

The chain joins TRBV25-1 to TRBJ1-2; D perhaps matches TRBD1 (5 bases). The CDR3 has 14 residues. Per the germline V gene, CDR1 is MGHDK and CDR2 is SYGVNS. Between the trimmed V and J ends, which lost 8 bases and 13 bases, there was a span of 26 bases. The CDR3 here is CASEEEGTSKGITF. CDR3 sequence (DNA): TGTGCCAGCGAGGAAGAAGGGACCTCAAAAGGCATCACCTTC.

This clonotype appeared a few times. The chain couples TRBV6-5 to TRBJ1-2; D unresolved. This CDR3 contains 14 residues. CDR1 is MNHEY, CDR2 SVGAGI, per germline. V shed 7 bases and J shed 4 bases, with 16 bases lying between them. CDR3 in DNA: TGTGCCAGCACCCGACTGCCGAATTTCTATGGCTACACCTTC. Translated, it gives CASTRLPNFYGYTF.

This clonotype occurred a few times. CDR3 protein: CSARDHSAGNTEAFF. Here the CDR3 DNA reads TGCAGTGCTAGAGATCATTCGGCAGGTAACACTGAAGCTTTCTTT. The chain carries TRBV20-1 and TRBJ1-1; no definite D call. This CDR3 spans 15 amino acids. The germline gives CDR1 DFQATT, CDR2 SNEGSKA (reference sequence). Trimming stripped 0 bases from V and 2 bases from J, with 13 bases between.

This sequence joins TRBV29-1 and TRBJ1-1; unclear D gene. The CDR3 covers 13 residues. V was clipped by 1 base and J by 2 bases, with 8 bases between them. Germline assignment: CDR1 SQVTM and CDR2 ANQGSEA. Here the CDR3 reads CSVEGTANTEAFF. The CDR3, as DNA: TGCAGCGTTGAAGGGACTGCTAACACTGAAGCTTTCTTT.

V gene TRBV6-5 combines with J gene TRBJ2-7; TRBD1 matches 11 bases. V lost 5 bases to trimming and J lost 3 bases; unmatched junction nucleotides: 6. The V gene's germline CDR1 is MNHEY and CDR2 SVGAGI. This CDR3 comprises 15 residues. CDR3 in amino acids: CASSARDRGIYEQYF. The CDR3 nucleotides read TGTGCCAGCAGTGCCCGGGACAGGGGGATCTACGAGCAGTACTTC.

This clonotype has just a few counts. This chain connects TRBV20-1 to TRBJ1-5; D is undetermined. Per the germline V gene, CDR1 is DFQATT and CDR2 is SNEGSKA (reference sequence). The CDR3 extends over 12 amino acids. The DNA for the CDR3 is TGCAGCGCGAACACGGGCAATCAGCCCCAGCATTTT. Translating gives CSANTGNQPQHF.